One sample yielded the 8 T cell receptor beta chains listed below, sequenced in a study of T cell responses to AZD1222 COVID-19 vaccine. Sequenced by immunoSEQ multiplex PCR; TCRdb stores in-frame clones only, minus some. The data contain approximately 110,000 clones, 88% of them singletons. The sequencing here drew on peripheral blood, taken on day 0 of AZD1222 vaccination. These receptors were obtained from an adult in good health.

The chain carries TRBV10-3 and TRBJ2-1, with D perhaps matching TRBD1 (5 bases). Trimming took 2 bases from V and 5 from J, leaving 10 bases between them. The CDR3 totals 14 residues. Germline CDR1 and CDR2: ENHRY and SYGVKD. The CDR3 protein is CAISETGPNNEQFF. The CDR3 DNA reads TGTGCCATCAGTGAGACAGGTCCCAACAATGAGCAGTTCTTC.

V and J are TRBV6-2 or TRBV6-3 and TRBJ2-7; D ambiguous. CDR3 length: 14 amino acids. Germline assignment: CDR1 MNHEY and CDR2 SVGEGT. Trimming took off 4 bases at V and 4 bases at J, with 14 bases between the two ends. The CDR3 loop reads CASSSTDLRYEQYF. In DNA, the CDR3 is TGTGCCAGCAGTTCAACAGATCTTAGGTACGAGCAGTACTTC.

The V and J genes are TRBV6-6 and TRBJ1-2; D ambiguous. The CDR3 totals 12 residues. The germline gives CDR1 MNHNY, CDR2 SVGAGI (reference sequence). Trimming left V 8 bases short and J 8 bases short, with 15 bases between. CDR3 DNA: TGTGCCAGCGTAAGGTCCCCGGGAGGCTACACCTTC. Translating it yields CASVRSPGGYTF.

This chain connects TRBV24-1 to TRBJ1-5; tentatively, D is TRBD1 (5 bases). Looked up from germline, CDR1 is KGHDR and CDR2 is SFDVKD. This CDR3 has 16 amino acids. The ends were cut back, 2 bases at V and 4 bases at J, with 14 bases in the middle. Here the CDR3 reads CATSDYRGKVNQPQHF. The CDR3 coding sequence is TGTGCCACCAGTGATTATAGGGGAAAGGTAAATCAGCCCCAGCATTTT.

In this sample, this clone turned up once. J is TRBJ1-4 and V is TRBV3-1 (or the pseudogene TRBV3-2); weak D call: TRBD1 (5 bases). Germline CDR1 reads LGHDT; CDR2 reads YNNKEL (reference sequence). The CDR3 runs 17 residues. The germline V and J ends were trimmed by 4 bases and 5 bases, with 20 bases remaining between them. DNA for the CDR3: TGTGCCAGCAGCCGGCAGGGTTTGGTCGGTCGCAATGAAAAACTGTTTTTT. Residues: CASSRQGLVGRNEKLFF.

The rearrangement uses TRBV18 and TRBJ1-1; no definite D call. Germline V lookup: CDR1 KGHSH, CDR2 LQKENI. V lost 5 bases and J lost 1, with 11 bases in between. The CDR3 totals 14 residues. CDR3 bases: TGTGCCAGCTCAGAACAGACAACGAACACTGAAGCTTTCTTT. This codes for CASSEQTTNTEAFF.

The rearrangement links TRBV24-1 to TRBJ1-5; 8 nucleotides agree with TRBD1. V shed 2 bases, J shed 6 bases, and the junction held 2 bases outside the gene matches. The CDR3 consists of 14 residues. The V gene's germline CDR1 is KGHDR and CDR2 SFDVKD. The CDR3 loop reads CATSDSGGFQPQHF. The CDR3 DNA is TGTGCCACCAGTGATTCAGGGGGCTTTCAGCCCCAGCATTTT.

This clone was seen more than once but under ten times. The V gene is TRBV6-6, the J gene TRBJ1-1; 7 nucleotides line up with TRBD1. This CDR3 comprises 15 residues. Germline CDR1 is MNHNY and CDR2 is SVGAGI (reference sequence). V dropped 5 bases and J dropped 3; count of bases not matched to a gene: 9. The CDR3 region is CASSRGTVRDTEAFF. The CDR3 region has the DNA TGTGCCAGCAGTCGGGGGACAGTTCGAGACACTGAAGCTTTCTTT.